The clone carrying this T cell receptor (beta chain) has at least ten counts. Its specificity is not known. The 5'RACE method, run with constant-segment primers, produced TCR alpha and TCR beta cDNA libraries (carrying sample barcodes and UMIs). One entry per CDR3 protein, called by TCRdb with MiXCR from the 5' RACE reads. The table has more than 150,000 distinct CDR3 sequences, roughly 18% seen once. These data are taken from a study of T-cell memory formation after mild COVID-19. Findings and limits, study-wide: Clones that contracted clustered mainly in CM and EM if CD4+ and in EMRA if CD8+. Memory cells collected pre-infection included some clones that later responded, suggesting cross-reactive memory joined. Second-wave clones with a day 37 peak had unconfirmed SARS-CoV-2 specificity.

This CDR3 has 14 amino acids. Germline V gene sequence: CDR1 SGHRS, CDR2 YFSETQ. Between the trimmed V and J ends, which lost 2 bases and 3 bases, there was a span of 10 bases. The chain carries TRBV5-1 and TRBJ2-3; no reliable D call. The receptor was derived from a man between 18 and 35 years old who had mild COVID-19 (a few samples of this study predate the infection). Cell type and time point are not known. The sequenced material came from PBMCs or a T cell subset sorted from them (not recorded which). CDR3 nucleotide sequence: TGCGCCAGCAGCTTTGCGCTGGTTACAGATACGCAGTATTTT. It codes for CASSFALVTDTQYF.